The 6 T cell receptor beta chains below were found in one sample sequenced in a study of control samples from healthy donors and cancer patients. The protocol was immunoSEQ multiplex PCR, while the TCRdb copy is restricted to in-frame clones and leaves out a portion. The table includes roughly 69,000 clones, more than 75% detected once. What was sequenced was PBMCs. Source of these receptors: a woman aged 50 to 60 with head and neck cancer.

This sequence joins TRBV30 and TRBJ2-1; 7 bases are shared with TRBD1. The V and J ends lost 5 bases and 4 bases, in that order; junction bases with no gene match: 8. The CDR3 loop spans 14 amino acids. CDR1 and CDR2 from the germline V gene are GTSNPN and SVGIG (reference sequence). The CDR3 sequence is CAWSPGQLYNEQFF. The CDR3 DNA sequence: TGTGCCTGGTCTCCGGGACAGTTATACAATGAGCAGTTCTTC.

V is TRBV11-1 and J is TRBJ2-5; D is uncertain. The CDR3 extends over 14 amino acids. Trimming cost V 5 bases and J 1 base, with 11 bases left between them. Germline-derived CDR1 and CDR2 are SGHAT and FQDESV (reference sequence). CDR3 sequence reads: CASSPDTLQETQYF. The CDR3 coding sequence is TGTGCCAGCAGCCCTGACACCCTCCAAGAGACCCAGTACTTC. Drawing the rest from reference TRBV11-1 and TRBJ2-5, the complete variable domain is EAEVAQSPRYKITEKSQAVAFWCDPISGHATLYWYRQILGQGPELLVQFQDESVVDDSQLPKDRFSAERLKGVDSTLKIQPAELGDSAMYLCASSPDTLQETQYFGPGTRLLVL.

This clone has only a few counts. The chain has TRBV27 and TRBJ2-7; 7 bases match TRBD1. J lost 4 bases, V lost 6 bases, and 9 bases had no gene match. The CDR3 is 14 amino acids. Germline V lookup: CDR1 MNHEY, CDR2 SMNVEV (reference sequence). The CDR3, as DNA: TGTGCCAGCAGCCATCGACAGGGTACATACGAGCAGTACTTC. Residues: CASSHRQGTYEQYF.

The chain has TRBV4-3 and TRBJ2-3; D not resolved. V was trimmed by 0 bases and J by 2 bases, leaving 9 bases between them. CDR1 is LGHNA and CDR2 is YSLEER in the germline V gene. The CDR3 runs 15 residues. The CDR3 DNA reads TGCGCCAGCAGCCAAGAGACTGCAACCACAGATACGCAGTATTTT. Translating it yields CASSQETATTDTQYF.

This chain connects TRBV19 to TRBJ2-3; D ambiguous. In germline, CDR1 is LNHDA, CDR2 SQIVND (reference sequence). The CDR3 has 15 amino acids. The V end was cut by 1 base, the J end by 3 bases, with 11 bases between. The DNA for the CDR3 is TGTGCCAGTAGTATAGGTCCGTACGGAACAGATACGCAGTATTTT. Its protein product is CASSIGPYGTDTQYF.

The chain combines TRBV7-9 with TRBJ2-5; TRBD2 matches at 7 bases. With 0 bases clipped from V and 4 bases from J, the junction kept 2 bases outside the gene matches. CDR3 length: 14 residues. Germline V CDR1 and CDR2: SEHNR, FQNEAQ (reference sequence). Here the CDR3 DNA reads TGTGCCAGCAGCTTAGCGGTAGCGGGAGAGACCCAGTACTTC. Amino acid sequence: CASSLAVAGETQYF.